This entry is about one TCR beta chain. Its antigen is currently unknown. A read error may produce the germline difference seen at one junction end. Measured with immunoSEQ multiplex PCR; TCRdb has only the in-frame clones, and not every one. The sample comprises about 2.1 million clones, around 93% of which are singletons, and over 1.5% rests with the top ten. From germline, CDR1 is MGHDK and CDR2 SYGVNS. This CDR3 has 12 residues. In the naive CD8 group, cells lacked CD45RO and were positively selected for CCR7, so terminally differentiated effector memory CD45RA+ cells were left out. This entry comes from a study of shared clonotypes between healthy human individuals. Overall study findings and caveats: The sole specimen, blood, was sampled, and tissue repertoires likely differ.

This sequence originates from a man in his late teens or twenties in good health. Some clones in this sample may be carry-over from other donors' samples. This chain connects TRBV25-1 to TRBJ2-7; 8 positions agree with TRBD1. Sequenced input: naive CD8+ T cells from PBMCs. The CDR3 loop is CASSDWGTGERF. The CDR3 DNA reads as TGTGCCAGCAGTGATTGGGGGACAGGCGAACGCTTC.